This passage covers 9 T cell receptor beta chains from one sample sequenced in a study of blood T cells in healthy people across ages. A sample-barcoded 5' primer and a J-beta primer mix were used in a second PCR of roughly 7 to 11 cycles. In TCRdb, the 5' RACE reads were re-called with MiXCR into one record per CDR3 protein. The sample contains roughly 1,300,000 distinct CDR3 sequences, roughly 64% of which appear only once. Source material: blood. The receptors derive from a man between 18 and 29 years old in good health.

V usage is TRBV5-6 and J usage is TRBJ2-7; 7 positions match TRBD1. Unmatched junction bases numbered 7, after V lost 4 bases and J lost 0 bases. Germline V gives CDR1 SGHDT, CDR2 YYEEEE. CDR3 length: 15 residues. The CDR3 DNA sequence: TGTGCCAGCAGCCCTGGACAGGAGACCTCCTACGAGCAGTACTTC. This sequence encodes CASSPGQETSYEQYF.

CDR3 nucleotides: TGTGCCACGCCCCGGAAAGAGGATCCCTACGAGCAGTACTTC. Its translation is CATPRKEDPYEQYF. The V gene is TRBV2, the J gene TRBJ2-7; D is undetermined. With 10 bases removed from V and 2 bases from J, the gap between germline ends came to 18 bases. Germline V CDR1 and CDR2: SNHLY, FYNNEI. The CDR3 sequence is 14 residues long.

V gene TRBV20-1 combines with J gene TRBJ2-7, with 8 nucleotides matching TRBD2. CDR3 length: 13 residues. Trimming took 3 bases from V and 7 from J; bases not matched to a gene: 8. Germline assignment: CDR1 DFQATT and CDR2 SNEGSKA (reference sequence). The CDR3 is CSASRGGLNEQYF. Here the CDR3 DNA reads TGCAGTGCTAGCCGGGGGGGGCTCAATGAGCAGTACTTC.

This clonotype appeared a few times. The rearrangement links TRBV4-1 to TRBJ1-2, with unresolved D. The CDR3 covers 14 residues. CDR1 and CDR2 from the germline V gene are MGHRA and YSYEKL. Trimming removed 1 base at V and 6 bases at J, with 12 bases between. The CDR3 DNA reads as TGCGCCAGCAGCCAAGTGTTTACAGACAATGGCTACACCTTC. Translating gives CASSQVFTDNGYTF.

The rearrangement links TRBV7-8 to TRBJ2-3, with 13 bases fitting TRBD2. This CDR3 region has 16 residues. Germline V gene sequence: CDR1 SGHVS, CDR2 FQNEAQ. Trimming took 7 bases from V and 2 from J; bases not matched to a gene: 6. CDR3 protein: CASNRGTSGVTDTQYF. As DNA, the CDR3 is TGTGCCAGCAACAGAGGGACTAGCGGGGTCACAGATACGCAGTATTTT.

The chain couples TRBV5-1 to TRBJ2-1; 8 bases match TRBD2. Germline lookup yields CDR1 SGHRS and CDR2 YFSETQ. CDR3 length: 14 amino acids. Trimming removed 4 bases from V and 5 bases from J; junction bases left unmatched: 5. The CDR3 coding sequence is TGCGCCAGCAGCGGAAAGCGGGAGCACAATGAGCAGTTCTTC. Amino acids: CASSGKREHNEQFF.

V usage is TRBV15 and J usage is TRBJ2-7; 8 nucleotides align to TRBD1. Germline CDR1 is LNHNV and CDR2 is YYDKDF (reference sequence). The junction had 13 bases not matched to a gene; V was cut back by 3 bases and J by 3 bases. This CDR3 has 17 residues. The CDR3: CATSRLQGAPGLYEQYF. CDR3 nucleotide sequence: TGTGCCACCAGCAGGCTCCAGGGGGCCCCGGGGCTCTACGAGCAGTACTTC.

This chain links TRBV20-1 with TRBJ2-7; TRBD1 matches at 9 bases. Germline V CDR1 and CDR2: DFQATT, SNEGSKA (reference sequence). Trimming at V came to 2 bases and at J to 6 bases, leaving 11 bases not matched to a gene. CDR3 length: 15 residues. The CDR3 nucleotides read TGCAGTGCTAGACCCTTCGGAAGGACAGGGGTCGAGCAGTACTTC. This gives the protein CSARPFGRTGVEQYF.

DNA of the CDR3: TGCAGCGTTGGCGGACAGGGGATCAACACCGGGGAGCTGTTTTTT. Amino acids: CSVGGQGINTGELFF. This chain connects TRBV29-1 to TRBJ2-2, with TRBD1 identical over 9 bases. The CDR3 has 15 amino acids. The germline CDR1 and CDR2 sequences are SQVTM and ANQGSEA. Trimming cost V 4 bases and J 2 bases; bases outside gene matches: 5.